The source of this T cell receptor beta chain is a study of T cell repertoires in cytomegalovirus infection. Study-level results: It was HLA-C-restricted CMV-specific TCR beta clonotypes that dominated the response ex vivo.

TCRdb used MiXCR to reprocess the reads, holding one entry per CDR3 protein. The data contain 150,000 to 200,000 distinct CDR3 sequences, 25% to 30% of them seen just once; the ten biggest clones take up around 29%. This clonotype was observed a handful of times. The antigen is unknown. Germline V gives CDR1 SGHTA, CDR2 FQGTGA. The length of the CDR3 is 16 residues. The V and J ends lost 1 base and 7 bases respectively, with 19 bases between them. V gene TRBV7-3 combines with J gene TRBJ1-1, with a weak D call TRBD1 (6 bases). Sequencing was performed on PBMCs. The origin of this receptor is a human donor in good health (CMV status not recorded). Some clones in this sample may be carry-over from other donors' samples. The CDR3 region has the DNA TGTGCCAGCAGCTTAAATGGGGGCCGCGGCGTCGGTGAAGCTTTCTTT. Residues: CASSLNGGRGVGEAFF.